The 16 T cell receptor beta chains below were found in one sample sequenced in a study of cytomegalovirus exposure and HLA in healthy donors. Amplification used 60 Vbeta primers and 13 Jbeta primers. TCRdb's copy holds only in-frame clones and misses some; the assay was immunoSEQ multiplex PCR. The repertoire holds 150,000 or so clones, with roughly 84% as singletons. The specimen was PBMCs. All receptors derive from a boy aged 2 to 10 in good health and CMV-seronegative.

The CDR3 loop is CSVYPSGRSYNEQFF. The CDR3 coding sequence is TGCAGCGTCTATCCTAGCGGGAGGTCCTACAATGAGCAGTTCTTC. This chain uses TRBV29-1 with TRBJ2-1; 11 bases align to TRBD2. This CDR3 is built from 15 residues. Unmatched junction bases numbered 5, after V lost 6 bases and J lost 1 base. Looked up from germline, CDR1 is SQVTM and CDR2 is ANQGSEA.

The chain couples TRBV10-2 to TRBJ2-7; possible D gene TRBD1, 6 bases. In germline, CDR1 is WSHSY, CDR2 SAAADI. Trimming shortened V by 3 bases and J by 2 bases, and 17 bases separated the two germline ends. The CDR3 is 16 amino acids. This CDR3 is CASSELDRTATYEQYF. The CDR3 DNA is TGCGCCAGCAGTGAACTCGACAGGACAGCTACCTACGAGCAGTACTTC.

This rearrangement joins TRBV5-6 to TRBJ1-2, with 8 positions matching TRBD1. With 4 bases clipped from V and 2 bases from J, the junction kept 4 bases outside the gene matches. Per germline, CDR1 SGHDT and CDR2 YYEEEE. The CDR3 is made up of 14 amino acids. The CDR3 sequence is CASSVGQANYGYTF. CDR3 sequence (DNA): TGTGCCAGCAGCGTGGGACAGGCGAACTATGGCTACACCTTC.

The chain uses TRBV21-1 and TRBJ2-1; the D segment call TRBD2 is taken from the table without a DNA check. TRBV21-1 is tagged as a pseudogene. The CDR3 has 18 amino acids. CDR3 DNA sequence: TGTGCCAGCAGCAAAGAAAGTAGGCTAGCGGTCTTCTACAATGAGCAGTTCTTC. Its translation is CASSKESRLAVFYNEQFF.

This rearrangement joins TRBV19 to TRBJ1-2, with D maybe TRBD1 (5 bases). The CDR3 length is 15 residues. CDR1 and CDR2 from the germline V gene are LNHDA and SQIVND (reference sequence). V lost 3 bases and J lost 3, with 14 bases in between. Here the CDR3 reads CASSMPLKGDYGYTF. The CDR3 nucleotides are TGTGCCAGTAGTATGCCCTTAAAAGGGGACTATGGCTACACCTTC.

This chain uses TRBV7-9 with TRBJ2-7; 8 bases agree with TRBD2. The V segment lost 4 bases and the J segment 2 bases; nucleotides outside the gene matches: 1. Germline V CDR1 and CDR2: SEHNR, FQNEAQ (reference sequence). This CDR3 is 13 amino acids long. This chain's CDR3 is CASSSGLAYEQYF. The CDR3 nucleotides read TGTGCCAGCAGCTCGGGACTAGCCTACGAGCAGTACTTC. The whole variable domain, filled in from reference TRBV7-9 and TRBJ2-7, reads DTGVSQNPRHKITKRGQNVTFRCDPISEHNRLYWYRQTLGQGPEFLTYFQNEAQLEKSRLLSDRFSAERPKGSFSTLEIQRTEQGDSAMYLCASSSGLAYEQYFGPGTRLTVT.

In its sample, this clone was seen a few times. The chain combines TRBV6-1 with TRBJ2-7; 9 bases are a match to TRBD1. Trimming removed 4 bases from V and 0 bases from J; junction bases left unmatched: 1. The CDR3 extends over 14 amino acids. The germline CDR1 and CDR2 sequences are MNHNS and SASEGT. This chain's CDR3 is CASSATGGSYEQYF. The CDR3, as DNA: TGTGCCAGCAGTGCGACAGGGGGCTCCTACGAGCAGTACTTC.

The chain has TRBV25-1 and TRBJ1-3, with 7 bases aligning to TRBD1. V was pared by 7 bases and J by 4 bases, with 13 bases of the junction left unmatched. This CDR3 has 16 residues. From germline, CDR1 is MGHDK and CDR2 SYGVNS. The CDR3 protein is CASTPGGIVSGNTIYF. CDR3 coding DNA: TGTGCCAGCACTCCAGGGGGTATTGTATCGGGAAACACCATATATTTT. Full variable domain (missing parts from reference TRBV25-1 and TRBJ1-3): EADIYQTPRYLVIGTGKKITLECSQTMGHDKMYWYQQDPGMELHLIHYSYGVNSTEKGDLSSESTVSRIRTEHFPLTLESARPSHTSQYLCASTPGGIVSGNTIYFGEGSWLTVV.

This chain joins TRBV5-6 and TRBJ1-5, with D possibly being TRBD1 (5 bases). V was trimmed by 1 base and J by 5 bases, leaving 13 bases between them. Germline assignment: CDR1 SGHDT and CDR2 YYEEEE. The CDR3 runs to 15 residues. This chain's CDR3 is CASSLFDSPYQPQHF. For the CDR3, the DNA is TGTGCCAGCAGCTTGTTTGACAGCCCCTATCAGCCCCAGCATTTT.

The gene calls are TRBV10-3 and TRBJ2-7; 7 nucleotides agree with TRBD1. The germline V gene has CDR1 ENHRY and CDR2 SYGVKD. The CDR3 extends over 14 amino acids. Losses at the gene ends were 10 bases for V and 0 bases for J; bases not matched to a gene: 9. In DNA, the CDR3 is TGTGCCACCGCCTCAACAGGGGTCTCCTACGAGCAGTACTTC. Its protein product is CATASTGVSYEQYF.

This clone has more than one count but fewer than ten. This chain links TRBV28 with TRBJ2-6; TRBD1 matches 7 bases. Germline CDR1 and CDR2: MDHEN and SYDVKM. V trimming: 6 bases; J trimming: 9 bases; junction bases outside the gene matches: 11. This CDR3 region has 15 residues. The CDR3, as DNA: TGTGCCAGCAGCCTGGGGACAGTCCAAGACAACGTCCTGACTTTC. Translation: CASSLGTVQDNVLTF.

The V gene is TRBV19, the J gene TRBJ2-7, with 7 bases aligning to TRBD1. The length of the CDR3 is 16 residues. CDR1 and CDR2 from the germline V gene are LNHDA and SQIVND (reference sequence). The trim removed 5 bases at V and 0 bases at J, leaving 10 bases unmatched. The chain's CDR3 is CASSPRGQLFSYEQYF. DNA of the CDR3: TGTGCCAGTAGTCCCCGGGGACAGCTTTTCTCCTACGAGCAGTACTTC.

The CDR3 DNA sequence: TGTGCCAGCAGTGGGCCCAGTAATGAAAAACTGTTTTTT. Translated: CASSGPSNEKLFF. V gene TRBV2 combines with J gene TRBJ1-4; D is unresolved. Germline CDR1 reads SNHLY; CDR2 reads FYNNEI. This CDR3 has 13 amino acids. Trimming shortened V by 4 bases and J by 4 bases, and 7 bases separated the two germline ends.

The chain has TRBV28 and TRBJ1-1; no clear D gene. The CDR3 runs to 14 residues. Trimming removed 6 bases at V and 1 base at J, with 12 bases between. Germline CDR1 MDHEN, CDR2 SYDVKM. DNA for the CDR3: TGTGCCAGCAGCCTGGAGCAGTCGAACACTGAAGCTTTCTTT. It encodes CASSLEQSNTEAFF.

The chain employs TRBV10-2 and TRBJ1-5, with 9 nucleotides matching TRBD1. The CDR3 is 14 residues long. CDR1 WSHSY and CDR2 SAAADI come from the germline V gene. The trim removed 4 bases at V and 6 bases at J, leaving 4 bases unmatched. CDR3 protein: CASSGTGAGQPQHF. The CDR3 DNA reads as TGCGCCAGCAGTGGGACAGGGGCGGGTCAGCCCCAGCATTTT.

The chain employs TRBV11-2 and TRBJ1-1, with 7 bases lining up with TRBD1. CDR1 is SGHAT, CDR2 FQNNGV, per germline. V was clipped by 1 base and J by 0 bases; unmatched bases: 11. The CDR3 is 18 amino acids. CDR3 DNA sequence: TGTGCCAGCAGCTTAGGTCGAGGGGGAAGGGGGCTGAACACTGAAGCTTTCTTT. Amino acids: CASSLGRGGRGLNTEAFF.